A selection of T cell receptor beta chains follows, all from one sample in a study of cytomegalovirus exposure and HLA in healthy donors. This table comes from immunoSEQ multiplex PCR, and its TCRdb copy is limited to in-frame clones, with some not included. The sample includes 150,000 or so clones, more than 60% of them seen just once. The sequenced sample consisted of PBMCs. These receptors all stem from a man between 18 and 35 years old in good health and CMV-seropositive. Each CDR3 is given with its conserved first and last residue. Fields, in order: clone size, D gene, V gene, J gene, CDR3 DNA, CDR3 protein. D genes are given only for firm matches. Not every row has a clone size; where given, it reads once, few, many or a size class.

few	TRBD1	TRBV13	TRBJ2-5	TGTGCCAGCAGCTTAGAAGCAGGGGGCCTTGAGTACCAAGAGACCCAGTACTTC	CASSLEAGGLEYQETQYF
NA	NA	TRBV28	TRBJ1-5	TGTGCCAGCAGTCCGAACAGTCGTCCGGCAGCCCAGCATTTT	CASSPNSRPAAQHF
NA	NA	TRBV27	TRBJ2-6	TGTGCCAGCAGTTTATCAAGGCGCGGGGGCGGCCCTGGGGCCAACGTCCTGACTTTC	CASSLSRRGGGPGANVLTF
once	NA	TRBV27	TRBJ2-1	TGTGCCAGCGGCCACAATGAGCAGTTCTTC	CASGHNEQFF
NA	NA	TRBV5-1	TRBJ1-1	TGCGCCAGCAGCCAGGCAGGGGACACTGAAGCTTTCTTT	CASSQAGDTEAFF
NA	NA	TRBV29-1	TRBJ1-1	TGCAGCGTTGCTAACCTAGAGATGAACACTGAAGCTTTCTTT	CSVANLEMNTEAFF
NA	TRBD1	TRBV18	TRBJ1-1	TGTGCCAGCTCACTTGGGACAGTCAACACTGAAGCTTTCTTT	CASSLGTVNTEAFF
NA	NA	TRBV20-1	TRBJ1-2	TGCAGTGCTGCTTCGGGACATTCCTCCATATTC	CSAASGHSSIF
NA	TRBD2	TRBV9	TRBJ2-3	TGTGCCAGCAGCGTAGTTGGGAGGGGAGGGGCAGATACGCAGTATTTT	CASSVVGRGGADTQYF
NA	NA	TRBV6-4	TRBJ1-1	TGTGCCAGCAGTGATCACGTAGGGGGATCCACTGAAGCTTTCTTT	CASSDHVGGSTEAFF
NA	NA	TRBV2	TRBJ2-7	TGTGCCAGCAGCCCGACCCCACAGAACTCCTACGAGCAGTACTTC	CASSPTPQNSYEQYF
NA	NA	TRBV6-1	TRBJ2-2	TGTGCCGGCCAGGGGCCGAACACCGGGGAGCTGTTTTTT	CAGQGPNTGELFF
NA	NA	TRBV7-2	TRBJ2-7	TGTGCCAGCAGCTTAGCAGGGGGTGGCCACGAGCAGTACTTC	CASSLAGGGHEQYF
NA	NA	TRBV28	TRBJ2-7	TGTGCCAGCAGTTTCGGGGCCTACGAGCAGTACTTC	CASSFGAYEQYF
few	TRBD1	TRBV27	TRBJ1-1	TGTGCCAGCAGTTTAGAGGGGACAGGGACGGCTGAAGCTTTCTTT	CASSLEGTGTAEAFF
NA	NA	TRBV28	TRBJ2-7	TGTGCCAGCAGTTTGGGCGTCGGCGAGCAGTACTTC	CASSLGVGEQYF
NA	NA	TRBV12-2	TRBJ2-1	TGTGCAAGTCGCCTACACCCCCCTCTGGCGCCAACAGGGAATGAGCAGTTCTTC	CASRLHPPLAPTGNEQFF
NA	NA	TRBV28	TRBJ2-3	TGTGCCAGCAGCACGACATCCACAGATACGCAGTATTTT	CASSTTSTDTQYF
NA	TRBD1	TRBV27	TRBJ2-7	TGTGCCAGCAGGGACCGGACAGGGGTACGCGAGCAGTACTTC	CASRDRTGVREQYF
once	TRBD2	TRBV5-1	TRBJ2-5	TGCGCCAGCAGCACGGGACTAGCGGGAGGGGGCGAGACCCAGTACTTC	CASSTGLAGGGETQYF
NA	TRBD2	TRBV10-1	TRBJ2-7	TGCGCCAGCAGCCCTAGCGGGAGTGGGTTCAACGAGCAGTACTTC	CASSPSGSGFNEQYF
NA	TRBD1	TRBV11-2	TRBJ1-5	TGTGCCAGCAGCTTAGGGACAGGGAGCAATCAGCCCCAGCATTTT	CASSLGTGSNQPQHF
NA	NA	TRBV11-1	TRBJ2-1	TGTGCCAGCGGCAGACCTAGCAACAATGAGCAGTTCTTC	CASGRPSNNEQFF
NA	NA	TRBV28	TRBJ2-7	TGTGCCAGCAGCGCCGGGGGGCCCTCCTACGAGCAGTACTTC	CASSAGGPSYEQYF
once	TRBD2	TRBV5-3	TRBJ2-5	TGTGCCAGAAGCCCCACTAGCGGGAGGGCGATGGATGGGGGGGGGACCCAGTACTTC	CARSPTSGRAMDGGGTQYF
NA	TRBD1	TRBV7-2	TRBJ1-5	TGTGCCAGCAGCTTTTTCCCCAGGGGGGCTGGTCAGCCCCAGCATTTT	CASSFFPRGAGQPQHF
NA	NA	TRBV18	TRBJ2-7	TGTGCCAGCTCAGGGGGGGGCCACGAGCAGTACTTC	CASSGGGHEQYF
NA	TRBD2	TRBV29-1	TRBJ2-3	TGCAGCGGTAGCGGGAGGAATTCAGATACGCAGTATTTT	CSGSGRNSDTQYF
NA	TRBD2	TRBV27	TRBJ2-7	TGTGCCAGCAGTTTATATGGACTAGCGGGAAACGAGCAGTACTTC	CASSLYGLAGNEQYF
NA	NA	TRBV5-1	TRBJ2-7	TGCGCCAGCAGCTTGGATAGCATCGAGCAGTACTTC	CASSLDSIEQYF
NA	TRBD2	TRBV7-9	TRBJ2-3	TGTGCCAGCAGCTTGCGGGGGGTTATCGCCATGCTGTATTTT	CASSLRGVIAMLYF
NA	TRBD1	TRBV10-3	TRBJ1-4	TGTGCCATCAGTGGGTCAGACCGGACAGGGGGCCCAAATGAAAAACTGTTTTTT	CAISGSDRTGGPNEKLFF
NA	TRBD1	TRBV6-5	TRBJ2-4	TGTGCCAGCACGACCCGACAGGGGAGCATTCAGTACTTC	CASTTRQGSIQYF
NA	TRBD2	TRBV10-3	TRBJ2-7	TGTGCCATCACGGGGGGGATAGCGGATTCCTACGAGCAGTACTTC	CAITGGIADSYEQYF
NA	NA	TRBV6-1	TRBJ2-2	TGTGCCGCCCGACTAGATCGTTACACCGGGGAGCTGTTTTTT	CAARLDRYTGELFF
few	TRBD1	TRBV7-8	TRBJ2-2	TGTGCCAGCAGCTCAATGGACAGGGCGGGCGGGGAGCTGTTTTTT	CASSSMDRAGGELFF
NA	TRBD2	TRBV11-2	TRBJ2-1	TGTGCCAGCAGCTTAGTAGCGGGAGGGACTGAGCAGTTCTTC	CASSLVAGGTEQFF
NA	TRBD1	TRBV15	TRBJ1-1	TGTGCCACCAGCAGGGCCGGGACAGGGAACACTGAAGCTTTCTTT	CATSRAGTGNTEAFF
NA	TRBD1	TRBV5-1	TRBJ2-7	TGCGCCAGCAGCTTACGGGACAGGATGAATTACGAGCAGTACTTC	CASSLRDRMNYEQYF
NA	TRBD1	TRBV2	TRBJ1-1	TGTGCCAGCAGTGAGAGGACAGGGCGGGACACTGAAGCTTTCTTT	CASSERTGRDTEAFF
NA	NA	TRBV5-1	TRBJ2-2	TGCGCCAGCATGGGGACACGGGGCGGGGAGCTGTTTTTT	CASMGTRGGELFF
NA	TRBD1	TRBV6-5	TRBJ2-7	TGTGCCAGCAGTTCGGACAGGGGGCCCTACGAGCAGTACTTC	CASSSDRGPYEQYF
NA	NA	TRBV28	TRBJ2-3	TGTGCCAGCACCCTCTGGGGGGTCGCAGATACGCAGTATTTT	CASTLWGVADTQYF